This record concerns one T cell receptor beta chain sequence. Its target is not known. CDR3 length equals 17 residues. V lost 5 bases and J lost 1; bases outside the gene matches: 6. Germline assignment: CDR1 SGHNT and CDR2 YENEEA. These data originate in a study of shared clonotypes between healthy human individuals. Study outcomes and limitations: The study drew on few donors, limiting represented genetic and exposure-history diversity. Sampling involved blood alone; tissue repertoires likely differ.

None of the donors, who were healthy HIV-negative adults, had recently had acute infections or vaccinations. Donors comprised only Caucasian adults living in Nashville, Tennessee. The table came from immunoSEQ multiplex PCR; TCRdb's copy has only in-frame clones and leaves some out. The sample lists hundreds of thousands of clones, about four fifths occurring once. The clonotype was recovered from a woman aged 40 to 50 in good health. Some clones in this sample may be carry-over from other donors' samples. The gene calls are TRBV11-3 and TRBJ2-3, with TRBD2 matching 13 bases. Sequenced material: PBMCs. The CDR3 DNA reads as TGTGCCAGCAGCCCCGGGACTAGCGGGGAGGGCACAGATACGCAGTATTTT. Its protein product is CASSPGTSGEGTDTQYF.